This T cell receptor beta chain came from a study of T-cell reconstitution after alpha-beta-depleted transplantation in children. Whole-study results and caveats: Expanded clones from the graft, numbering several hundred, reportedly supplied alpha-beta T cells about two months after transplant. Newly produced T cells mostly provided counts and TCRbeta diversity after one year, as hyperexpanded clones declined. Some patients owed their high day-60 TCRbeta diversity to surviving recipient T cells and thymic progenitors.

The authors prepared the TCRbeta library with unique molecular identifiers. Via MiXCR, TCRdb re-called the PCR reads, giving one row per CDR3 protein. Here the sample spans 85,000 to 120,000 distinct CDR3 sequences, over 6% being singletons. Trimming left V 6 bases short and J 4 bases short, with 12 bases between. CDR1 and CDR2 (germline): SEHNR, FQNEAQ (reference sequence). This CDR3 comprises 13 residues. In this sample, this clonotype turned up many times. The antigen is unknown. This sequence originates from a boy aged 2 to 10 with acute lymphoblastic leukemia, due to receive a stem cell transplant. This rearrangement joins TRBV7-9 to TRBJ2-5; D possibly corresponds to TRBD2 (5 bases). The sequencing here drew on PBMCs, taken before TCRalphabeta/CD19-depleted stem cell transplant. The CDR3 DNA is TGTGCCAGCAGTCGGAGCGGAACAGAGACCCAGTACTTC. It codes for CASSRSGTETQYF.